This entry lists 27 T cell receptor beta chains sequenced from one sample in a study of metastatic and nonmetastatic thyroid tumors. Prior to thyroid surgery, none of the patients had received any treatment. From the PCR reads, TCRdb re-called clones with MiXCR. The sample lists tens of thousands of clones; about 16% were seen once. The sequencing input was blood. All receptors come from a female donor with papillary thyroid cancer or a benign thyroid nodule (not recorded which). Some clones in this sample may be carry-over from other donors' samples.

Details on this clone: At one end the junction does not follow the germline gene, possibly because of a read error. The rearrangement links TRBV20-1 to TRBJ2-3; maybe TRBD2 (6 bases). Germline lookup yields CDR1 DFQATT and CDR2 SNEGSKA (reference sequence). The CDR3 consists of 12 residues. CDR3 sequence: CSARGRGDTQYF. Written as DNA, the CDR3 is TGTAGTGCTAGGGGACGGGGGGATACGCAGTATTTT.

The chain joins TRBV20-1 to TRBJ2-3; D might be TRBD2 (5 bases). The germline CDR1 and CDR2 sequences are DFQATT and SNEGSKA (reference sequence). The V and J ends lost 3 bases and 1 base respectively, with 5 bases between them. This CDR3 region has 12 residues. CDR3 coding DNA: TGCAGTGCTAGCGGGGGCACAGATACGCAGTATTTT. Protein product: CSASGGTDTQYF.

By proportion, this clone is medium-sized (0.01 to 0.1%). The DNA for the CDR3 is TGCGCCAGCAGCCAAGATGGTCAGGGGTACTACGAGCAGTACTTC. It codes for CASSQDGQGYYEQYF. This chain links TRBV4-3 with TRBJ2-7, with D perhaps matching TRBD1 (6 bases). CDR1 is LGHNA and CDR2 is YSLEER in the germline V gene. Trimming took 0 bases from V and 3 from J, leaving 12 bases between them. The CDR3 runs to 15 residues.

This clone was counted at least ten times. Just one base apart from a much larger clone, this may be a read error. A read error is likely, as this CDR3 ends without the conserved phenylalanine or tryptophan. The rearrangement joins TRBV7-2 to TRBJ2-6; D unclear. CDR3 size: 17 residues. The V gene's germline CDR1 is SGHTA and CDR2 FQGNSA. V lost 0 bases, J lost 0 bases, and 9 bases lay in between. The CDR3 reads CASSLADSYSGANVLTS. The CDR3, as DNA: TGTGCCAGCAGCTTAGCGGATTCCTACTCTGGGGCCAACGTCCTGACTTCC.

In this sample, this clone turned up many times. The chain links TRBV20-1 to TRBJ2-7; D may correspond to TRBD1 or TRBD2 (5 bases each). Trimming cost V 5 bases and J 1 base, with 15 bases left between them. Germline V gives CDR1 DFQATT, CDR2 SNEGSKA (reference sequence). The CDR3 loop spans 14 amino acids. CDR3 amino acids: CSAERAKGSYEQYF. The CDR3 DNA reads TGCAGTGCTGAGAGGGCCAAGGGGTCCTACGAGCAGTACTTC.

This clone has ten or more counts. V gene TRBV19 combines with J gene TRBJ2-1, with unresolved D. The V end was cut by 5 bases, the J end by 0 bases, with 8 bases between. CDR1 and CDR2 (germline): LNHDA, SQIVND (reference sequence). The CDR3 is 14 amino acids. CDR3 DNA sequence: TGTGCCAGTAGTCCGAGGAGCTCCTACAATGAGCAGTTCTTC. Amino acid sequence: CASSPRSSYNEQFF.

This clone was observed a few times. This sequence joins TRBV24-1 and TRBJ2-1; 9 bases match TRBD1. The germline V gene encodes CDR1 KGHDR and CDR2 SFDVKD. V lost 7 bases and J lost 2; bases outside the gene matches: 8. This CDR3 is 16 amino acids long. This CDR3 is CATRDRGDGTYNEQFF. CDR3 DNA sequence: TGTGCCACCAGGGACAGGGGTGATGGGACCTACAATGAGCAGTTCTTC.

This clone was observed at least ten times. The chain is built from TRBV3-1 and TRBJ2-7; 8 nucleotides agree with TRBD2. Trimming took 1 base from V and 0 from J; bases not matched to a gene: 8. The CDR3 extends over 17 amino acids. Per germline, CDR1 LGHDT and CDR2 YNNKEL (reference sequence). The CDR3: CASSQVTGTRSSYEQYF. The CDR3 region has the DNA TGTGCCAGCAGCCAAGTCACCGGGACTAGGAGCTCCTACGAGCAGTACTTC.

This clone appeared many times. The chain carries TRBV20-1 and TRBJ1-6; no definite D call. The CDR3 spans 13 residues. V lost 0 bases and J 14 bases, leaving 14 bases between the germline ends. Per the germline V gene, CDR1 is DFQATT and CDR2 is SNEGSKA (reference sequence). CDR3 DNA sequence: TGCAGTGCTAGAGAGCGAGTCTCCTCGACCCTCCACTTT. It encodes CSARERVSSTLHF.

This clone was counted many times. V usage is TRBV10-3 and J usage is TRBJ2-7, with D possibly being TRBD2 (5 bases). The CDR3 consists of 15 residues. The germline V gene encodes CDR1 ENHRY and CDR2 SYGVKD. Trimming took 0 bases from V and 2 from J, leaving 11 bases between them. The CDR3 protein is CAISESIALPYEQYF. As DNA, the CDR3 is TGTGCCATCAGTGAGTCGATAGCGCTCCCCTACGAGCAGTACTTC.

This clone has only a few counts. The chain employs TRBV12-3 or TRBV12-4 and TRBJ2-7; D not resolved. The CDR3 sequence is 15 residues long. V shed 1 base and J shed 6 bases, with 16 bases lying between them. CDR3 residues: CASSLVPSLLAEQYF. The CDR3, as DNA: TGTGCCAGCAGTTTAGTCCCCTCCCTCCTGGCCGAGCAGTACTTC.

This clone is categorized as medium-sized. The J gene is TRBJ2-1, the V gene TRBV6-1; the match to TRBD2 covers 13 bases. After removal of 4 bases from V and 7 bases from J, the junction contained 4 bases not matched to a gene. CDR3 length equals 15 residues. CDR1 and CDR2 (germline): MNHNS, SASEGT. This CDR3 reads CASSAGTSGINEQFF. The DNA for the CDR3 is TGTGCCAGCAGTGCCGGGACTAGCGGGATAAATGAGCAGTTCTTC.

This clone appeared many times. The chain links TRBV11-2 to TRBJ1-1; D is undetermined. The V end lost 3 bases, the J end lost 2 bases, and 10 bases lay between the germline ends. CDR3 length equals 14 residues. Germline V gives CDR1 SGHAT, CDR2 FQNNGV. DNA for the CDR3: TGTGCCAGCAGCTTGGGGTCAGTAAACACTGAAGCTTTCTTT. Translated, it gives CASSLGSVNTEAFF. Supplemented by reference TRBV11-2 and TRBJ1-1, the full variable domain reads EAGVAQSPRYKIIEKRQSVAFWCNPISGHATLYWYQQILGQGPKLLIQFQNNGVVDDSQLPKDRFSAERLKGVDSTLKIQPAKLEDSAVYLCASSLGSVNTEAFFGQGTRLTVV.

This clone was detected many times. This chain links TRBV20-1 with TRBJ2-7, with 9 bases matching TRBD1. Germline trimming cut 2 bases from V and 7 bases from J; bases unmatched to any gene: 3. Per germline, CDR1 DFQATT and CDR2 SNEGSKA (reference sequence). The CDR3 has 12 residues. CDR3 DNA sequence: TGCAGTGCTAGAACAGGGGGCGGGGAGCAGTACTTC. This translates into CSARTGGGEQYF.

This chain links TRBV7-9 with TRBJ1-6; 7 nucleotides line up with TRBD1. CDR1 is SEHNR and CDR2 is FQNEAQ in the germline V gene (reference sequence). V shed 5 bases and J 6 bases; nucleotides not matched to a gene: 7. The CDR3 runs 15 residues. The CDR3 DNA reads TGTGCCAGCAGCCCGACAGGGTCTAGTAATTCACCCCTCCACTTT. Translated, it gives CASSPTGSSNSPLHF.

This clone was detected many times. The chain combines TRBV12-3 or TRBV12-4 with TRBJ2-1, with 7 bases fitting TRBD2. V dropped 7 bases and J dropped 4; count of bases not matched to a gene: 19. The CDR3 is 18 amino acids. This chain's CDR3 is CASTFSGLTGGLYNEQFF. The CDR3, as DNA: TGTGCCAGCACCTTTTCAGGTTTGACCGGGGGACTATACAATGAGCAGTTCTTC.

The V and J genes are TRBV9 and TRBJ1-2; 8 nucleotides align to TRBD1. The J segment lost 5 bases and the V segment lost 0 bases, leaving 6 bases of the junction unmatched. This CDR3 has 15 amino acids. Germline V gene sequence: CDR1 SGDLS, CDR2 YYNGEE. CDR3 sequence reads: CASSVEQGAQYGYTF. The CDR3 DNA sequence: TGTGCCAGCAGCGTAGAGCAGGGGGCCCAGTATGGCTACACCTTC.

Many counts were recorded for this clone. This chain links TRBV7-8 with TRBJ2-7, with 9 bases identical to TRBD1. V was pared by 4 bases and J by 0 bases, with 7 bases of the junction left unmatched. Germline values: CDR1 SGHVS, CDR2 FQNEAQ. The CDR3 runs 16 residues. CDR3 sequence reads: CASSSTPGQGSYEQYF. The CDR3 nucleotides read TGTGCCAGCAGCTCGACCCCGGGACAGGGCTCCTACGAGCAGTACTTC.

The chain couples TRBV7-8 to TRBJ2-3; no definite D call. CDR3 length: 15 amino acids. Germline lookup yields CDR1 SGHVS and CDR2 FQNEAQ. The germline V and J ends were trimmed by 4 bases and 2 bases, with 13 bases remaining between them. CDR3 nucleotides: TGTGCCAGCAGCTCTCGTGTCTCTATCACAGATACGCAGTATTTT. Its protein product is CASSSRVSITDTQYF.

This clone has a count of ten or more. The V call is TRBV15, the J call TRBJ2-6, with D possibly TRBD1 on 5 matching bases. The CDR3 length is 15 residues. Trimming left V 1 base short and J 4 bases short, with 8 bases between. The germline gives CDR1 LNHNV, CDR2 YYDKDF (reference sequence). CDR3 residues: CATSRAGSGANVLTF. CDR3 sequence (DNA): TGTGCCACCAGCAGAGCAGGGTCCGGGGCCAACGTCCTGACTTTC.

Only a few counts were recorded for this clone. At one of its ends the junction is not consistent with the germline gene, which may arise from a read error. CDR3 sequence (DNA): TGTGCCAGCAGGAGCGGGCCTAACACCGTGGAGCTGTTTTTT. Protein sequence: CASRSGPNTVELFF. This chain connects TRBV28 to TRBJ2-2; a weak D match, TRBD2 (6 bases). Germline assignment: CDR1 MDHEN and CDR2 SYDVKM. The CDR3 has 14 residues. Full variable domain (outside the CDR3, taken from reference TRBV28 and TRBJ2-2): DVKVTQSSRYLVKRTGEKVFLECVQDMDHENMFWYRQDPGLGLRLIYFSYDVKMKEKGDIPEGYSVSREKKERFSLILESASTNQTSMYLCASRSGPNTVELFFGEGSRLTVL.

This clone was observed a few times. This sequence joins TRBV6-1 and TRBJ2-2; 9 bases map to TRBD1. V lost 6 bases and J lost 5; bases outside the gene matches: 4. The CDR3 extends over 14 amino acids. Per the germline V gene, CDR1 is MNHNS and CDR2 is SASEGT. This CDR3 reads CASRTDRGTGELFF. In DNA form, the CDR3 reads TGTGCCAGCAGGACGGACAGGGGAACCGGGGAGCTGTTTTTT.

This clone came up a few times. A junction end diverges from the germline sequence, so it may reflect a read error. In the same sample, other DNA sequences code for this CDR3. This sequence joins TRBV10-2 and TRBJ1-2, with TRBD1 matching 7 bases. The CDR3 loop spans 13 amino acids. Germline lookup yields CDR1 WSHSY and CDR2 SAAADI. CDR3 in DNA: TGTGCCAGCGGAGGACAGGAGGCCTATGGATACACCTTC. Its translation: CASGGQEAYGYTF.

As for this clone: Other DNA sequences in this sample translate to the same CDR3. V is TRBV4-1 and J is TRBJ1-1; 7 bases align to TRBD1. CDR1 is MGHRA, CDR2 YSYEKL, per germline. The CDR3 runs 15 residues. Trimming took 4 bases from V and 2 from J; bases not matched to a gene: 7. The CDR3: CASSLRGGGNTEAFF. The CDR3 DNA sequence: TGCGCCAGCAGCCTCCGGGGAGGGGGCAACACTGAAGCTTTCTTT.

Ten or more counts support this clone. Different DNA sequences within this sample yield the same CDR3. This chain links TRBV27 with TRBJ2-7; D gene uncertain. This CDR3 has 14 amino acids. Germline values: CDR1 MNHEY, CDR2 SMNVEV (reference sequence). Trimming removed 2 bases from V and 3 bases from J, with 11 bases in between. The CDR3 protein is CASSLRSSYYEQYF. The DNA for the CDR3 is TGTGCCAGCAGTTTACGGTCGTCCTACTACGAGCAGTACTTC.

This clone was recorded many times. J is TRBJ2-2 and V is TRBV11-1, with a tentative D call TRBD1 (5 bases). V was pared by 2 bases and J by 4 bases, with 17 bases between. This CDR3 is 17 amino acids long. Germline V gene sequence: CDR1 SGHAT, CDR2 FQDESV (reference sequence). The CDR3 DNA sequence: TGTGCCAGCAGCTTATTTAAGGGCCCAGGGCCCACCGGGGAGCTGTTTTTT. It encodes CASSLFKGPGPTGELFF.

The table lists this clone with many counts. This chain links TRBV10-2 with TRBJ2-3; tentatively, D is TRBD2 (5 bases). Trimming removed 6 bases from V and 1 base from J, with 8 bases in between. CDR1 WSHSY and CDR2 SAAADI come from the germline V gene. The CDR3 extends over 13 amino acids. In DNA form, the CDR3 reads TGCGCCAGCAGGGCCGGGGGCACAGATACGCAGTATTTT. Translated, it gives CASRAGGTDTQYF.